This is a list of T cell receptor beta chains from one sample in a study of T-cell memory formation after mild COVID-19. TCRdb re-called the 5' RACE reads through MiXCR, storing one row per CDR3 protein. The sample has approximately 480,000 distinct CDR3 sequences, about 20% seen once. What was sequenced was PBMCs or a T cell subset sorted from them (not recorded which). All receptors derive from an adult woman who had mild COVID-19 (a few samples of this study predate the infection). Cell type and time point are not known. The CDR3 runs from the conserved cysteine through the conserved F or W. Each record gives: D gene, V gene, clone size, J gene, CDR3 protein, CDR3 DNA. The D gene is left open where the match is weak. Clone sizes are given selectively: once, few, many, or a class where the clone is expanded.

d_gene: TRBD2
v_gene: TRBV3-1
abundance: NA
j_gene: TRBJ2-3
CDR3aa: CASSQRSGGADTQYF
CDR3nt: TGTGCCAGCAGCCAAAGGAGCGGGGGGGCGGATACGCAGTATTTT

d_gene: TRBD1
v_gene: TRBV7-3
abundance: NA
j_gene: TRBJ1-2
CDR3aa: CASSPQTGNGLYTF
CDR3nt: TGTGCCAGCAGCCCTCAGACAGGGAATGGACTTTACACCTTC

d_gene: NA
v_gene: TRBV24-1
abundance: few
j_gene: TRBJ2-1
CDR3aa: CATSDYDLNEQFF
CDR3nt: TGTGCCACCAGTGACTATGACCTCAATGAGCAGTTCTTC

d_gene: TRBD1
v_gene: TRBV6-5
abundance: NA
j_gene: TRBJ2-5
CDR3aa: CASSYGTVKETQYF
CDR3nt: TGTGCCAGCAGTTACGGGACAGTAAAAGAGACCCAGTACTTC

d_gene: TRBD1
v_gene: TRBV6-2/TRBV6-3
abundance: NA
j_gene: TRBJ2-7
CDR3aa: CASSYRRTGGRDEQYF
CDR3nt: TGTGCCAGCAGTTACCGCCGGACAGGGGGGAGGGACGAGCAGTACTTC

d_gene: TRBD2
v_gene: TRBV7-8
abundance: NA
j_gene: TRBJ2-7
CDR3aa: CASSIGLAEHYEQYF
CDR3nt: TGTGCCAGCAGCATAGGACTAGCGGAACACTACGAGCAGTACTTC

d_gene: NA
v_gene: TRBV5-1
abundance: NA
j_gene: TRBJ2-7
CDR3aa: CASSLWLSSYEQYF
CDR3nt: TGCGCCAGCAGCTTGTGGCTGAGCTCCTACGAGCAGTACTTC

d_gene: NA
v_gene: TRBV5-5
abundance: few
j_gene: TRBJ1-4
CDR3aa: CASSLGHVTNEKLFF
CDR3nt: TGTGCCAGCAGCTTGGGGCACGTTACTAATGAAAAACTGTTTTTT

d_gene: NA
v_gene: TRBV5-8
abundance: few
j_gene: TRBJ2-1
CDR3aa: CASSRQAKSSYNEQFF
CDR3nt: TGTGCCAGCAGTAGACAGGCGAAGTCCTCCTACAATGAGCAGTTCTTC

d_gene: NA
v_gene: TRBV3-1
abundance: NA
j_gene: TRBJ1-1
CDR3aa: CASSHGIMNTEAFF
CDR3nt: TGTGCCAGCAGCCATGGGATAATGAACACTGAAGCTTTCTTT

d_gene: NA
v_gene: TRBV2
abundance: few
j_gene: TRBJ1-4
CDR3aa: CASRIPGREGEKLFF
CDR3nt: TGTGCCAGCAGGATCCCAGGGAGAGAGGGTGAAAAACTGTTTTTT

d_gene: NA
v_gene: TRBV11-3
abundance: few
j_gene: TRBJ2-1
CDR3aa: CASSSLPGRNEQFF
CDR3nt: TGTGCCAGCAGCTCCCTCCCTGGGCGGAATGAGCAGTTCTTC

d_gene: NA
v_gene: TRBV30
abundance: few
j_gene: TRBJ1-4
CDR3aa: CAWSTTGRGEKLFF
CDR3nt: TGTGCCTGGAGTACTACAGGTAGAGGAGAAAAACTGTTTTTT

d_gene: NA
v_gene: TRBV12-3/TRBV12-4
abundance: NA
j_gene: TRBJ2-7
CDR3aa: CASSFSGVSYEQYF
CDR3nt: TGTGCCAGCAGTTTTAGCGGTGTCTCCTACGAGCAGTACTTC

d_gene: TRBD2
v_gene: TRBV15
abundance: NA
j_gene: TRBJ2-3
CDR3aa: CATSRDRGAGAKDTQYF
CDR3nt: TGTGCCACCAGCAGAGATAGGGGAGCGGGGGCAAAAGATACGCAGTATTTT

d_gene: NA
v_gene: TRBV2
abundance: NA
j_gene: TRBJ1-2
CDR3aa: CASRDPTGLRGYTF
CDR3nt: TGTGCCAGCAGGGACCCCACAGGGTTGCGGGGCTACACCTTC

d_gene: NA
v_gene: TRBV12-3/TRBV12-4
abundance: NA
j_gene: TRBJ1-2
CDR3aa: CASSSSTGGHTF
CDR3nt: NA